This entry is about one T cell receptor beta chain. Its antigen is unidentified. The data stem from a study of cytomegalovirus exposure and HLA in healthy donors. Study results and caveats: Rates of TCR association differed by HLA locus in a later analysis, with DRB1 highest and HLA-C lowest. Researchers left out some V segments, among them TRBV6-2 and TRBV6-3, as indistinguishable. It is likely that the observed cluster of highly shared sequence variants was a sequencing artifact.

CDR1 and CDR2 from the germline V gene are MNHEY and SVGAGI. Trimming stripped 5 bases from V and 5 bases from J, with 12 bases between. This CDR3 comprises 14 residues. The PCR contained 60 Vbeta and 13 Jbeta primers. Using immunoSEQ multiplex PCR, the repertoire was profiled, and TCRdb retains in-frame clones only, with some absent. The data show approximately 61,000 clones, more than 60% seen once. The sequence derives from a middle-aged man in good health and CMV-seropositive. J is TRBJ2-2 and V is TRBV6-5; D is perhaps TRBD2 (6 bases). Sequencing was done on a sample of PBMCs. The CDR3 protein is CASSEWGVTGELFF. In DNA, the CDR3 is TGTGCCAGCAGTGAATGGGGGGTTACCGGGGAGCTGTTTTTT.